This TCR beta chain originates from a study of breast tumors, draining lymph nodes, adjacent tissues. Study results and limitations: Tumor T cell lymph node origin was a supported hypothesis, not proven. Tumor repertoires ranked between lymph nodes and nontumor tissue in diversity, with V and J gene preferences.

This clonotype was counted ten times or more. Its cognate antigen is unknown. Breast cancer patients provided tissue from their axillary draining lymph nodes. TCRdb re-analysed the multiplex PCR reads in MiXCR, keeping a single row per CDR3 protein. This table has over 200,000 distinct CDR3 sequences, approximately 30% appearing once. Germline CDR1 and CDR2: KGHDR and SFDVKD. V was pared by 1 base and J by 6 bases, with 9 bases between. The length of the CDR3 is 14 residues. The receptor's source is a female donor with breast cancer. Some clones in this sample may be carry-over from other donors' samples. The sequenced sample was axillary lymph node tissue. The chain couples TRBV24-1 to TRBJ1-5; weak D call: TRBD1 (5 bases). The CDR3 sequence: CATSDFRGGQPQHF. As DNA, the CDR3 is TGTGCCACCAGTGATTTCCGCGGGGGTCAGCCCCAGCATTTT.